The 27 T cell receptor beta chains listed next were all sequenced from one sample in a study of immune characterization of retroperitoneal liposarcoma. TCRdb fed the PCR reads into MiXCR, producing one record per CDR3 protein. Seen here are approximately 11,000 distinct CDR3 sequences, about 23% observed once, and the top ten hold 8% to 9%. Sequenced material: blood. These receptor sequences come from a female donor with retroperitoneal liposarcoma.

This chain links TRBV12-3 or TRBV12-4 with TRBJ2-5; TRBD2 might be the D (6 bases). Deletions cut 5 bases from V and 5 bases from J, with 18 bases between. The CDR3 is 15 residues long. The CDR3 DNA reads as TGTGCCAGCAGTCCGGAGGGGACCAGGCTGGAGACCCAGTACTTC. It yields the protein CASSPEGTRLETQYF.

As concerns this clonotype: With a much larger clone just one base away, this may be a read error. The V call is TRBV7-2, the J call TRBJ2-5; TRBD2 matches 10 bases. The J call is doubtful: the DNA matches TRBJ2-1 better. Germline V gene sequence: CDR1 SGHTA, CDR2 FQGNSA. CDR3 length: 15 residues. CDR3 loop: CASSLTSGSSETQFF. The CDR3 nucleotides are TGTGCCAGCAGCTTGACTAGCGGGTCTAGCGAGACCCAGTTCTTC.

J is TRBJ1-5 and V is TRBV6-1; 10 nucleotides agree with TRBD1. The trim removed 7 bases at V and 2 bases at J, leaving 8 bases unmatched. Germline V gene sequence: CDR1 MNHNS, CDR2 SASEGT. This CDR3 region has 16 residues. The CDR3 DNA sequence: TGTGCCAGCAACAGGGGCGGGACAGGGGGCAATCAGCCCCAGCATTTT. It yields the protein CASNRGGTGGNQPQHF.

In its sample, this clonotype ranks as medium-sized. The J gene is TRBJ2-1, the V gene TRBV27; no definite D call. The CDR3 runs 15 residues. Germline CDR1 and CDR2: MNHEY and SMNVEV (reference sequence). The ends were cut back, 6 bases at V and 7 bases at J, with 19 bases in the middle. CDR3 sequence: CASSVRLASGNEQFF. In DNA form, the CDR3 reads TGTGCCAGCAGCGTCCGGTTGGCCTCCGGTAATGAGCAGTTCTTC.

This clonotype qualifies as medium-sized. The chain has TRBV6-1 and TRBJ2-1; D is perhaps TRBD1 (6 bases). The CDR3 runs 14 residues. In germline, CDR1 is MNHNS, CDR2 SASEGT. V lost 8 bases to trimming and J lost 0 bases, with 11 bases between them. The CDR3 coding sequence is TGTGCCAGCGATAGGGGGAACTCCTACAATGAGCAGTTCTTC. Translation: CASDRGNSYNEQFF.

This clonotype is judged medium-sized (0.01 to 0.1%). This chain uses TRBV10-3 with TRBJ2-7, with D unresolved. V was trimmed by 3 bases and J by 2 bases, leaving 11 bases between them. CDR3 length: 14 residues. CDR1 and CDR2 from the germline V gene are ENHRY and SYGVKD. The DNA for the CDR3 is TGTGCCATCAGTGAACCCCCCGCGGCCTACGAGCAGTACTTC. Translating gives CAISEPPAAYEQYF.

This clonotype was seen a handful of times. V and J are TRBV4-1 and TRBJ2-3; 13 nucleotides align to TRBD2. Germline values: CDR1 MGHRA, CDR2 YSYEKL. V shed 1 base, J shed 7 bases, and the junction held 5 bases outside the gene matches. The CDR3 runs to 16 residues. CDR3 sequence (DNA): TGCGCCAGCAGCCAAGGGACTAGCGGGAGAAGAAATACGCAGTATTTT. Amino acid sequence: CASSQGTSGRRNTQYF.

This clonotype was found a few times. The chain couples TRBV6-1 to TRBJ2-1, with unresolved D. The last part of the DNA fits TRBJ2-7 better; the J call may be wrong. Germline V gene lookup returns CDR1 MNHNS and CDR2 SASEGT. CDR3 size: 11 residues. The CDR3 is CAASHFYEQYF. CDR3 coding DNA: TGTGCCGCCAGCCATTTCTACGAGCAGTACTTC.

Ten or more counts support this clonotype. A much larger clone differs by one base, so this may be a read error. The chain recombines TRBV6-1 with TRBJ2-1; 14 nucleotides line up with TRBD2. The CDR3 runs to 16 residues. In germline, CDR1 is MNHNS, CDR2 SASEGT. The J segment lost 10 bases and the V segment lost 7 bases, leaving 12 bases of the junction unmatched. The CDR3 loop reads CASIKTSGGDNYEQFF. The CDR3 region has the DNA TGTGCCAGCATAAAGACTAGCGGGGGGGACAATTACGAGCAGTTCTTC.

This clonotype was picked up many times. This rearrangement joins TRBV6-1 to TRBJ2-7; 9 bases align to TRBD2. With 6 bases clipped from V and 5 bases from J, the junction kept 5 bases outside the gene matches. The germline gives CDR1 MNHNS, CDR2 SASEGT. This CDR3 is built from 13 residues. CDR3 bases: TGTGCCAGCAGGTATAGCGGGAGCGACGAGCAGTACTTC. Amino acids: CASRYSGSDEQYF.

This clonotype was counted at least ten times. V and J are TRBV5-1 and TRBJ2-1; the D gene is possibly TRBD1 (6 bases). CDR1 is SGHRS, CDR2 YFSETQ, per germline. CDR3 length: 12 residues. Trimming removed 4 bases from V and 9 bases from J, with 11 bases in between. For the CDR3, the DNA is TGCGCCAGCAGCGGGGGCCGGGGTGAGCAGTTCTTC. Amino acid sequence: CASSGGRGEQFF. The whole variable domain, remainder taken from reference TRBV5-1 and TRBJ2-1, is KAGVTQTPRYLIKTRGQQVTLSCSPISGHRSVSWYQQTPGQGLQFLFEYFSETQRNKGNFPGRFSGRQFSNSRSEMNVSTLELGDSALYLCASSGGRGEQFFGPGTRLTVL.

This clonotype showed up many times. CDR3 residues: CASSSSGRRETQYF. CDR3 nucleotides: TGTGCCAGCAGCTCTAGCGGGAGGAGGGAGACCCAGTACTTC. This chain joins TRBV11-2 and TRBJ2-5; 11 positions agree with TRBD2. This CDR3 has 14 amino acids. V lost 4 bases, J lost 5 bases, and 3 bases stayed unmatched. Germline V gene sequence: CDR1 SGHAT, CDR2 FQNNGV.

This clonotype turned up a few times. The rearrangement links TRBV6-1 to TRBJ2-7, with 7 bases matching TRBD1. V shed 2 bases and J 3 bases; nucleotides not matched to a gene: 7. This CDR3 contains 15 residues. Germline CDR1 reads MNHNS; CDR2 reads SASEGT. CDR3 DNA: TGTGCCAGCAGTGAAAGAGTAGGGGGCCTCTACGAGCAGTACTTC. It translates to CASSERVGGLYEQYF.

On this clonotype itself: At one end, the junction sequence differs from germline, possibly due to a read error. The chain has TRBV4-1 and TRBJ1-1, with no clear D. The CDR3 consists of 14 residues. CDR1 and CDR2 from the germline V gene are MGHRA and YSYEKL. CDR3 sequence: CASSHPGMNTEAFF. Written as DNA, the CDR3 is TGTGCCAGCAGCCACCCAGGAATGAACACTGAAGCTTTCTTT.

Only a few counts were recorded for this clonotype. V gene TRBV15 combines with J gene TRBJ2-1; the D gene is possibly TRBD2 (5 bases). CDR1 is LNHNV, CDR2 YYDKDF, per germline (reference sequence). The V and J ends lost 1 base and 9 bases respectively, with 10 bases between them. The CDR3 runs 13 residues. The CDR3 sequence: CATSRGGIFEQFF. Here the CDR3 DNA reads TGTGCCACCAGCAGAGGAGGGATATTTGAGCAGTTCTTC.

Within the sample, this clonotype is medium-sized. The chain links TRBV6-5 to TRBJ1-1; D ambiguous. V was pared by 2 bases and J by 2 bases, with 6 bases between. CDR1 and CDR2 (germline): MNHEY, SVGAGI. The CDR3 spans 13 residues. In DNA form, the CDR3 reads TGTGCCAGCAGTTACCAAAAAAACACTGAAGCTTTCTTT. This codes for CASSYQKNTEAFF.

This clonotype is medium-sized by share. This rearrangement joins TRBV6-5 to TRBJ2-1; 8 bases agree with TRBD2. Trimming cost V 2 bases and J 4 bases; bases outside gene matches: 4. In germline, CDR1 is MNHEY, CDR2 SVGAGI. The CDR3 contains 15 residues. The CDR3 region has the DNA TGTGCCAGCAGTTACCGGGCTAGCGGGTACAATGAGCAGTTCTTC. This translates into CASSYRASGYNEQFF.

This clonotype was detected many times. The chain uses TRBV6-4 and TRBJ2-3; the D gene could be TRBD1 or TRBD2 (5 bases each). Trimming took 7 bases from V and 3 from J, leaving 14 bases between them. The CDR3 has 14 residues. Per the germline V gene, CDR1 is MRHNA and CDR2 is SNTAGT. CDR3 coding DNA: TGTGCCAGCACCGACTCCTGGGGGACAGATACGCAGTATTTT. This encodes CASTDSWGTDTQYF.

This clonotype appeared a few times. The chain is built from TRBV12-5 and TRBJ2-1; 7 bases map to TRBD1. This CDR3 comprises 19 residues. Germline CDR1 LGHNT, CDR2 FRNRAP. Trimming removed 0 bases from V and 10 bases from J; junction bases left unmatched: 21. DNA of the CDR3: TGTGCTAGTGGTTTGGTACCGGGACAGCTGGCTAAGGGCGCCTACGAGCAGTTCTTC. It encodes CASGLVPGQLAKGAYEQFF.

There are a few counts of this clonotype. The chain has TRBV27 and TRBJ2-4; D unclear. Gene TRBJ2-5 matches the end of the DNA better, so the J call may be wrong. The CDR3 covers 13 residues. Germline loops: CDR1 MNHEY, CDR2 SMNVEV (reference sequence). The chain's CDR3 is CASREYPRETQYF. CDR3 sequence (DNA): TGTGCCAGCAGGGAGTACCCCAGAGAGACCCAGTACTTC.

This clonotype has at least ten counts. The rearrangement uses TRBV6-1 and TRBJ2-2; tentatively, D is TRBD1 (6 bases). The CDR3 sequence is 15 residues long. Germline CDR1 MNHNS, CDR2 SASEGT. V lost 10 bases and J lost 1, with 16 bases in between. CDR3 DNA: TGTGCCATTAAAGCCGGGACACAGAACACCGGGGAGCTGTTTTTT. This encodes CAIKAGTQNTGELFF.

As concerns this clonotype: A read error may explain this, as a much larger clone is one base away. This sequence joins TRBV10-3 and TRBJ2-1, with a weak D call TRBD2 (6 bases). From germline, CDR1 is ENHRY and CDR2 SYGVKD. Between the trimmed V and J ends, which lost 5 bases and 13 bases, there was a span of 18 bases. The CDR3 runs to 13 residues. The CDR3 spells CAISLGTQETQFF. Here the CDR3 DNA reads TGTGCCATCAGTCTAGGGACTCAAGAGACCCAGTTCTTC.

CDR3 nucleotide sequence: TGTGCCAGCAGTATCCGGACTCTTTACAATGAGCAGTTCTTC. Translated: CASSIRTLYNEQFF. V is TRBV12-3 or TRBV12-4 and J is TRBJ2-1; maybe TRBD2 (5 bases). The CDR3 sequence is 14 residues long. V dropped 5 bases and J dropped 4 bases, with 12 bases sitting between them.

This clonotype was seen at least ten times. The chain is built from TRBV6-1 and TRBJ2-6, with 9 bases identical to TRBD1. Losses at the gene ends were 3 bases for V and 0 bases for J; bases not matched to a gene: 9. This CDR3 is built from 19 residues. CDR1 is MNHNS and CDR2 is SASEGT in the germline V gene. CDR3 protein: CASSDITGGSSSGANVLTF. The CDR3 nucleotides read TGTGCCAGCAGTGACATAACAGGGGGCTCTAGCTCTGGGGCCAACGTCCTGACTTTC.

The rearrangement links TRBV6-6 to TRBJ2-2; D gene uncertain. Per germline, CDR1 MNHNY and CDR2 SVGAGI (reference sequence). Trimming left V 2 bases short and J 6 bases short, with 7 bases between. CDR3 length equals 13 residues. The CDR3 loop is CASSYRAAGELFF. For the CDR3, the DNA is TGTGCCAGCAGTTACAGGGCGGCCGGGGAGCTGTTTTTT.

By share, this clonotype ranks as medium-sized (0.01 to 0.1%). The chain employs TRBV6-6 and TRBJ2-1; possibly TRBD2 for D (5 bases). CDR1 and CDR2 (germline): MNHNY, SVGAGI (reference sequence). Trimming removed 2 bases from V and 0 bases from J, with 11 bases in between. The CDR3 has 16 residues. The CDR3 DNA follows: TGTGCCAGCAGTTACCGCCGGGATAACTCCTACAATGAGCAGTTCTTC. Amino acid sequence: CASSYRRDNSYNEQFF.

By its share, this clonotype is medium-sized. This rearrangement joins TRBV27 to TRBJ2-1, with 10 bases fitting TRBD2. The CDR3 extends over 15 amino acids. Germline values: CDR1 MNHEY, CDR2 SMNVEV (reference sequence). The junction had 10 bases not matched to a gene; V was cut back by 5 bases and J by 9 bases. This CDR3 is CASSPRAGGPSEQFF. CDR3 nucleotides: TGTGCCAGCAGTCCTCGAGCGGGAGGGCCGAGTGAGCAGTTCTTC.